This TCR beta chain appears in the sequencing data of a study of neurological immune-mediated disorders. MiXCR was run by TCRdb on the 5' RACE reads, yielding one entry per CDR3 protein. The sample carries more than 30,000 distinct CDR3 sequences, about 14% recorded once. Study-wide findings and caveats: The level of TCR clonal expansion was highest in patients with HTLV-1-associated myelopathy and lowest in multiple sclerosis, where it fell below the level seen in healthy controls.

Sample time point: technical triplicate 2. The sorted libraries drew on roughly 1 million T cells that were CD4+ or CD8+. This clonotype was observed many times. The antigen remains unidentified. The germline gives CDR1 SGHTA, CDR2 FQGNSA. V was cut by 1 base and J by 4 bases, with 10 bases left in between. The CDR3 length is 14 residues. The TCR was taken from a female donor with HTLV-1-associated myelopathy (HAM/TSP). Sequenced sample: CD4+ T cells from blood. This sequence joins TRBV7-2 and TRBJ2-5; D is possibly TRBD2 (5 bases). This CDR3 is CASSLDPAGETQYF. CDR3 DNA: TGTGCCAGCAGCTTAGACCCGGCGGGAGAGACCCAGTACTTC.